This section outlines one TCR beta chain sequence together with its context. The antigen is undetermined. cDNA specific to TCR beta was made from about 550 ng of total RNA, with a constant-region primer employed for priming. Slightly modified ARM-PCR with three nested multiplex PCR rounds yielded TCR beta libraries. Running 9 to 11 cycles apiece, the first two PCR rounds relied on TRBV1-TRBV30 forward primers together with a C-beta reverse primer. One entry per CDR3 protein, called by TCRdb with MiXCR from the multiplex PCR reads. This table has fewer than 350,000 distinct CDR3 sequences, more than 55% appearing once. The CDR3 contains 15 residues. The V end lost 6 bases, the J end lost 6 bases, and 17 bases lay between the germline ends. Germline V gives CDR1 SNHLY, CDR2 FYNNEI. Unsorted whole blood yielded the blood RNA, and germline DNA was also extracted. The entry originates in a study of tumor-infiltrating lymphocytes in primary liver carcinoma.

Findings and caveats of the study: Tumor-blood pairs (like tumor-adjacent pairs) overlapped less than tumor region pairs did. Tumor samples exhibited a significantly greater top-250-clone fraction than blood samples (p = 0.039).

This sequence originates from a man aged 35-49 years with primary liver carcinoma and hepatitis B virus infection. Sequenced input: peripheral blood. The chain couples TRBV2 to TRBJ1-4; TRBD1 is a possible D gene (5 bases). The CDR3 DNA reads as TGTGCCAGCAGCAGGAACGGGGGAGGGGATGAAAAACTGTTTTTT. Encoded protein: CASSRNGGGDEKLFF.